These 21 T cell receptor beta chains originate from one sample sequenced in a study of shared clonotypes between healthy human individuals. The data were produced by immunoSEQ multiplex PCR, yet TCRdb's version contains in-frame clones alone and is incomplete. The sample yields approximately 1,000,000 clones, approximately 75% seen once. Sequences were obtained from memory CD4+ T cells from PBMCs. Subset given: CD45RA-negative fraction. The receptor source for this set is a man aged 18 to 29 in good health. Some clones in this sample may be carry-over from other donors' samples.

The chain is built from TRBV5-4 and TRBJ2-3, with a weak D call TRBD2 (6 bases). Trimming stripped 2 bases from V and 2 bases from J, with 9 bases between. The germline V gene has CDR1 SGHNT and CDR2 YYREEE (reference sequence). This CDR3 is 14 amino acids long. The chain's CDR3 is CASSFRRDTDTQYF. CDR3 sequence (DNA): TGTGCCAGCAGCTTTAGGAGGGACACAGATACGCAGTATTTT.

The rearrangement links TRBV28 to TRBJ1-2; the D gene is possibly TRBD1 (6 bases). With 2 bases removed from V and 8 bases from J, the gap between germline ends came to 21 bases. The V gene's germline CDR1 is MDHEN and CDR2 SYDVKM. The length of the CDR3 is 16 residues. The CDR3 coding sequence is TGTGCCAGCAGTTTAAGGGGGGCAGGTGGAAAGTGGGGCTACACCTTC. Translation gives CASSLRGAGGKWGYTF.

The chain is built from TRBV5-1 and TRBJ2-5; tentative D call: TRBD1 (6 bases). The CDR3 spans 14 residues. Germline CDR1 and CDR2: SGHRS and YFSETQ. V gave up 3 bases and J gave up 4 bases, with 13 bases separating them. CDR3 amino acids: CASSSEGRGETQYF. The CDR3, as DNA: TGCGCCAGCAGCTCCGAGGGCAGGGGAGAGACCCAGTACTTC.

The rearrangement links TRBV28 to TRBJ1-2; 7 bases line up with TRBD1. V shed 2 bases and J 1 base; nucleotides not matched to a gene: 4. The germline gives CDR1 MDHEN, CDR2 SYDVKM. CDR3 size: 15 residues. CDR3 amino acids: CASSLRRGLNYGYTF. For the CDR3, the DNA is TGTGCCAGCAGTTTAAGAAGGGGGCTTAACTATGGCTACACCTTC.

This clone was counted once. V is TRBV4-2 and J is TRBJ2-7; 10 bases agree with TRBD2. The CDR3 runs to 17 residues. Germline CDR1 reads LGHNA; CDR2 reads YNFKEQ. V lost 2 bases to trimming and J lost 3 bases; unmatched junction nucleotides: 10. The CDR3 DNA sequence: TGTGCCAGCAGCCAACGCCCGAAAACTAGCGGGATCTACGAGCAGTACTTC. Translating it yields CASSQRPKTSGIYEQYF.

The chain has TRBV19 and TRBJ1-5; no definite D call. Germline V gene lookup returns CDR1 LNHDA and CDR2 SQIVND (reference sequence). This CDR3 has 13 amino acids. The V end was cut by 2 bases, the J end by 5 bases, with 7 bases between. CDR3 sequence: CASSIRQDQPQHF. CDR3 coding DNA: TGTGCCAGTAGTATACGTCAGGATCAGCCCCAGCATTTT.

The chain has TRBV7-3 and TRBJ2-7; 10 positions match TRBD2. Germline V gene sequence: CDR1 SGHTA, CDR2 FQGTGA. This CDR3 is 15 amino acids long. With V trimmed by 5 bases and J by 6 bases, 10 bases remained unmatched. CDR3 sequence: CASSLGLAAETEQYF. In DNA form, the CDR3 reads TGTGCCAGCAGCCTAGGACTAGCGGCAGAGACCGAGCAGTACTTC.

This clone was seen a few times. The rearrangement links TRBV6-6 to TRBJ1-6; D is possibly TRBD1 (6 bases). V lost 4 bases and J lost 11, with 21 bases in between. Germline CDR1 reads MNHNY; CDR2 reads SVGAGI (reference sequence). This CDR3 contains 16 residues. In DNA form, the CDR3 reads TGTGCCAGCAGTTCGATCCCCGGGGACATCACGGCACCCCTCCACTTT. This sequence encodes CASSSIPGDITAPLHF.

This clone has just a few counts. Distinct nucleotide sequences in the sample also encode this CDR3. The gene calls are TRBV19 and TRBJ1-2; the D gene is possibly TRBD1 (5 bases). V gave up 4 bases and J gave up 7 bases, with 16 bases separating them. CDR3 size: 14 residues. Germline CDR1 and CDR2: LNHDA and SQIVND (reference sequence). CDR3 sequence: CASSTPGRGGGYTF. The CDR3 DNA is TGTGCCAGTAGTACGCCTGGTAGGGGCGGTGGCTACACCTTC.

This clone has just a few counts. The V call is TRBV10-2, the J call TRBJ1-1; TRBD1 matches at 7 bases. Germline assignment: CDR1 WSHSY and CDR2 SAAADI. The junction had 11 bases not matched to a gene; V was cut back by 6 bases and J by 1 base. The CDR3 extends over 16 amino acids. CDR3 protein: CASSDQTGQGNTEAFF. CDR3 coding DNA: TGCGCCAGCAGCGATCAGACAGGGCAGGGGAACACTGAAGCTTTCTTT.

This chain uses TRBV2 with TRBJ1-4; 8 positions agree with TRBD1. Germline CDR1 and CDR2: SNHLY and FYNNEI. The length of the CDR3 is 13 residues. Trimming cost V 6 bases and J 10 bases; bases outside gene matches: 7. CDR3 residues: CASRSDRAGKLFF. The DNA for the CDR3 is TGTGCCAGCAGATCGGACAGGGCGGGAAAACTGTTTTTT.

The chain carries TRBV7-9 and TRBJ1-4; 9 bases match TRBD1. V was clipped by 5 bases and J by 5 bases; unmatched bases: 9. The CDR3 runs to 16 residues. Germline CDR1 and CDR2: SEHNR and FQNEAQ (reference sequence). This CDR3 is CASSAGQGKRNEKLFF. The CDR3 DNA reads TGTGCCAGCAGCGCCGGACAGGGGAAAAGGAATGAAAAACTGTTTTTT. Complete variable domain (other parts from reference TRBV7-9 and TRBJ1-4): DTGVSQNPRHKITKRGQNVTFRCDPISEHNRLYWYRQTLGQGPEFLTYFQNEAQLEKSRLLSDRFSAERPKGSFSTLEIQRTEQGDSAMYLCASSAGQGKRNEKLFFGSGTQLSVL.

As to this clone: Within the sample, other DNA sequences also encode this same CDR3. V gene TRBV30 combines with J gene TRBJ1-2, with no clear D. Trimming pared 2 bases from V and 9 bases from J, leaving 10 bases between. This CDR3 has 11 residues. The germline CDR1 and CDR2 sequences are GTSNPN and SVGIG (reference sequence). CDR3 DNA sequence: TGTGCCTGGAGTCAAGGATCCTGCTACACCTTC. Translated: CAWSQGSCYTF.

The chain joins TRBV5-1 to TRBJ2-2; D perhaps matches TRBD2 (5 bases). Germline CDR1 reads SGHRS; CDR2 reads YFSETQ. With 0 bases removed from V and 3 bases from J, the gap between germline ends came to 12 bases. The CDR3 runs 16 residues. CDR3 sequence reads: CASSLGGGPDTGELFF. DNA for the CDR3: TGCGCCAGCAGCTTGGGAGGAGGTCCTGACACCGGGGAGCTGTTTTTT. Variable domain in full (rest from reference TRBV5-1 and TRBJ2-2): KAGVTQTPRYLIKTRGQQVTLSCSPISGHRSVSWYQQTPGQGLQFLFEYFSETQRNKGNFPGRFSGRQFSNSRSEMNVSTLELGDSALYLCASSLGGGPDTGELFFGEGSRLTVL.

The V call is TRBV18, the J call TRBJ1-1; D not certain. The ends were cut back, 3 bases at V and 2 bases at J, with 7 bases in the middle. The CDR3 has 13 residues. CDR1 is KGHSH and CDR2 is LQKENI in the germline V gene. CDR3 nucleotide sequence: TGTGCCAGCTCACCTCGAAGTAACACTGAAGCTTTCTTT. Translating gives CASSPRSNTEAFF. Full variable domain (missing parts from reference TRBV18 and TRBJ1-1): NAGVMQNPRHLVRRRGQEARLRCSPMKGHSHVYWYRQLPEEGLKFMVYLQKENIIDESGMPKERFSAEFPKEGPSILRIQQVVRGDSAAYFCASSPRSNTEAFFGQGTRLTVV.

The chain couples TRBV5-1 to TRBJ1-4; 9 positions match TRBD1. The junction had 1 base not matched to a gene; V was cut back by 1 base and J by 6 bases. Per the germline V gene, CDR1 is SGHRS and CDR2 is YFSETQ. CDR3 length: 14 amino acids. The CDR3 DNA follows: TGCGCCAGCAGCTTGACAGGGGGCGATGAAAAACTGTTTTTT. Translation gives CASSLTGGDEKLFF.

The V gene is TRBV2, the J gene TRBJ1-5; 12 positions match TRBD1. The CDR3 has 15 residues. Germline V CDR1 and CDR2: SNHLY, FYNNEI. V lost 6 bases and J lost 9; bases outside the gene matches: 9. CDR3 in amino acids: CASREGQGAWWPQHF. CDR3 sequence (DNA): TGTGCCAGCAGGGAGGGACAGGGGGCTTGGTGGCCCCAGCATTTT.

In DNA, the CDR3 is TGTGCCAGCAGCACTGACCCCACAGGGGTCGCTGAAGCTTTCTTT. Amino acids: CASSTDPTGVAEAFF. J is TRBJ1-1 and V is TRBV9, with 7 bases matching TRBD1. Germline V gene data show CDR1 as SGDLS and CDR2 as YYNGEE. V was clipped by 4 bases and J by 6 bases; unmatched bases: 12. This CDR3 spans 15 amino acids.

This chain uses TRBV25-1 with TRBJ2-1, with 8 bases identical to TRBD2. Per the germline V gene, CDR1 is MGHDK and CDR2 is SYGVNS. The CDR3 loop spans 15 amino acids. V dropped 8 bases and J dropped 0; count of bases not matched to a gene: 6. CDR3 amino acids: CASSRGDTSYNEQFF. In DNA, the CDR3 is TGTGCCAGCTCGCGGGGGGACACCTCCTACAATGAGCAGTTCTTC.

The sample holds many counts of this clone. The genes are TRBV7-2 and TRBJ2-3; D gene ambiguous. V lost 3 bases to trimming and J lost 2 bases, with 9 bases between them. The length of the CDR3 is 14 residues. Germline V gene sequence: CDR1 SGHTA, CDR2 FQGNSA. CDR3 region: CASSFQRFTDTQYF. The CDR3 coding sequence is TGTGCCAGCAGCTTCCAGCGCTTCACAGATACGCAGTATTTT. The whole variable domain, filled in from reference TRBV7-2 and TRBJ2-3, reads GAGVSQSPSNKVTEKGKDVELRCDPISGHTALYWYRQSLGQGLEFLIYFQGNSAPDKSGLPSDRFSAERTGGSVSTLTIQRTQQEDSAVYLCASSFQRFTDTQYFGPGTRLTVL.

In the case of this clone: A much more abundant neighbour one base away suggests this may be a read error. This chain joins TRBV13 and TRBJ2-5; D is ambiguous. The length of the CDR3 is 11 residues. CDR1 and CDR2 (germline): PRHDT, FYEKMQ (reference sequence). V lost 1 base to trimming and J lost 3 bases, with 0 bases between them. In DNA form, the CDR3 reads TGTGCCAGCAGCTTAGAAGAGACCCAGTACTTC. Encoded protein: CASSLEETQYF.